This TCR beta chain stems from a study of OX40 agonist ivuxolimab in advanced cancers. Background on the study: The dose-escalation cohort was approximately 84% male, with a mean age of 60 years, ranging about 23 to 80. Study results and limitations: Circulating CD4+ and CD8+ T cells showed clonal expansion by week 6 at 0.1 to 3.0 mg/kg.

As regards this clone: Its antigen is still unknown.

The CDR3 is made up of 11 amino acids. Germline-derived CDR1 and CDR2 are DFQATT and SNEGSKA (reference sequence). V lost 1 base to trimming and J lost 6 bases, with 7 bases between them. Profiled with immunoSEQ multiplex PCR; TCRdb holds only in-frame clones, not every one. The profile shows roughly 20,000 clones, roughly 80% of them singletons. The J gene is TRBJ2-7, the V gene TRBV20-1, with D unresolved. The sequence was collected from an adult with an advanced solid tumor such as melanoma, head and neck, liver or kidney cancer. Sample: CD4+ or CD8+ T cells sorted from blood, taken in a trial of the OX40 agonist ivuxolimab. For the CDR3, the DNA is TGCAGTGCTAGAGCGGAGCGCGAGCAGTACTTC. Encoded protein: CSARAEREQYF.